This passage covers 15 T cell receptor beta chains from one sample sequenced in a study of blood T cells in healthy people across ages (dated by TCRdb to between 2014 and 2017). Library preparation used 5' RACE. The run used an Illumina HiSeq 2500. The second PCR ran for about 6 to 11 cycles and used a J-beta primer mix along with a sample-barcoded 5' primer. TCRdb reworked the public reads: Q25 trimming with fastp, MiXCR clone assembly, productive beta chains retained. Each CDR3 protein appears once, grouped with its most common genes and DNA. Here the sample has 550,000 to 650,000 distinct CDR3 sequences; around 31% occur a single time. The biggest ten clones account for around 16% of the sample. Sequenced: blood. These receptor sequences come from a woman older than 75 in good health.

This clonotype was detected ten times or more. The chain joins TRBV29-1 to TRBJ2-5; possible D gene TRBD2, 5 bases. Germline loops: CDR1 SQVTM, CDR2 ANQGSEA. Trimming took 8 bases from V and 9 from J, leaving 25 bases between them. The CDR3 is made up of 14 amino acids. The CDR3 DNA follows: TGCAGCAAGATCTCTGGAGGCGGATCCCGGTCCCAGTACTTC. Translating gives CSKISGGGSRSQYF.

Turning to this clonotype: The junction differs from germline at one of its ends, possibly a read error. The gene calls are TRBV7-9 and TRBJ1-1; possible D gene TRBD1, 6 bases. CDR3 length equals 17 residues. Germline CDR1 is SEHNR and CDR2 is FQNEAQ (reference sequence). CDR3 nucleotide sequence: TGTGCCAGCAACTTAGCGCTAACAGGGCGGATGAACACTGAAGCTTTCTTT. Translated: CASNLALTGRMNTEAFF.

This clonotype was seen more than once but under ten times. This chain connects TRBV7-9 to TRBJ1-6, with 7 bases matching TRBD1. The CDR3 is 18 amino acids. CDR1 and CDR2 (germline): SEHNR, FQNEAQ (reference sequence). The V segment lost 5 bases and the J segment 5 bases; nucleotides outside the gene matches: 15. The DNA of the CDR3 is TGTGCCAGCAGCCCTAACCTCGACAGGGCGAGTAATAATTCACCCCTCCACTTT. It translates to CASSPNLDRASNNSPLHF.

In its sample, this clonotype was seen a few times. CDR3: CASNGQGSQETQYF. The CDR3 DNA reads as TGCGCCAGCAACGGACAGGGTTCCCAGGAGACCCAGTACTTC. This chain links TRBV5-1 with TRBJ2-5, with 8 bases matching TRBD1. After removal of 6 bases from V and 5 bases from J, the junction contained 9 bases not matched to a gene. Germline values: CDR1 SGHRS, CDR2 YFSETQ. The CDR3 sequence is 14 residues long.

This chain joins TRBV18 and TRBJ1-2, with TRBD1 as a possible D gene (5 bases). V lost 0 bases, J lost 4 bases, and 15 bases lay in between. CDR1 KGHSH and CDR2 LQKENI come from the germline V gene. The CDR3 is 16 amino acids. For the CDR3, the DNA is TGTGCCAGCTCACCACCGAATGGGGCTTACTCCTATGGCTACACCTTC. This sequence encodes CASSPPNGAYSYGYTF. The full variable domain, rest sourced from reference TRBV18 and TRBJ1-2, is NAGVMQNPRHLVRRRGQEARLRCSPMKGHSHVYWYRQLPEEGLKFMVYLQKENIIDESGMPKERFSAEFPKEGPSILRIQQVVRGDSAAYFCASSPPNGAYSYGYTFGSGTRLTVV.

Here the CDR3 reads CASSLVRATDTQYF. CDR3 DNA sequence: TGTGCCAGCAGCTTGGTCCGGGCCACAGATACGCAGTATTTT. The rearrangement uses TRBV5-6 and TRBJ2-3; D gene uncertain. The CDR3 has 14 amino acids. Trimming removed 0 bases at V and 2 bases at J, with 7 bases between. CDR1 and CDR2 (germline): SGHDT, YYEEEE.

This clonotype was recorded many times. The chain combines TRBV7-2 with TRBJ1-1; a weak D match, TRBD1 (5 bases). V was pared by 3 bases and J by 3 bases, with 23 bases between. Germline V gives CDR1 SGHTA, CDR2 FQGNSA. CDR3 size: 18 residues. In nucleotides, the CDR3 is TGTGCCAGCAGCTTTCTTTCGGGCAGGGTCAATAGGGACACTGAAGCTTTCTTT. It is translated as CASSFLSGRVNRDTEAFF. Looking up the rest from reference TRBV7-2 and TRBJ1-1 gives the full variable domain: GAGVSQSPSNKVTEKGKDVELRCDPISGHTALYWYRQSLGQGLEFLIYFQGNSAPDKSGLPSDRFSAERTGGSVSTLTIQRTQQEDSAVYLCASSFLSGRVNRDTEAFFGQGTRLTVV.

This clonotype has a handful of counts. The chain carries TRBV7-7 and TRBJ2-2; 8 bases are shared with TRBD2. Germline values: CDR1 SSHAT, CDR2 FNYEAQ (reference sequence). V was clipped by 11 bases and J by 1 base; unmatched bases: 12. The CDR3 extends over 16 amino acids. The CDR3 DNA is TGTGCCTCTGGGGCCGTAGCGGGGATGAACACCGGGGAGCTGTTTTTT. Protein sequence: CASGAVAGMNTGELFF.

This clonotype was counted many times. V usage is TRBV7-9 and J usage is TRBJ2-6; D perhaps matches TRBD2 (6 bases). Germline CDR1 SEHNR, CDR2 FQNEAQ (reference sequence). CDR3 length equals 16 residues. V lost 5 bases, J lost 3 bases, and 14 bases lay in between. CDR3 in amino acids: CASSPNGGFGANVLTF. CDR3 DNA: TGTGCCAGCAGCCCAAATGGGGGGTTTGGGGCCAACGTCCTGACTTTC.

This clonotype was found many times. V is TRBV6-5 and J is TRBJ1-2; no firm D call. CDR1 is MNHEY and CDR2 is SVGAGI in the germline V gene. Trimming stripped 5 bases from V and 0 bases from J, with 13 bases between. The CDR3 is 15 residues long. The CDR3 DNA reads as TGTGCCAGCAGTGTGGGCAGGACTCCTAACTATGGCTACACCTTC. Encoded protein: CASSVGRTPNYGYTF.

This clonotype was observed at least ten times. The chain employs TRBV7-2 and TRBJ1-6; maybe TRBD1 (5 bases). V dropped 5 bases and J dropped 10 bases, with 15 bases sitting between them. The CDR3 contains 14 residues. Germline lookup yields CDR1 SGHTA and CDR2 FQGNSA. CDR3 DNA sequence: TGTGCCAGCAGCCCCGGGACTAGCAACTCACCCCTCCACTTT. Amino acid sequence: CASSPGTSNSPLHF.

At least ten counts were recorded for this clonotype. The chain couples TRBV5-6 to TRBJ2-7; possible D gene TRBD1, 5 bases. V lost 2 bases and J 3 bases, leaving 12 bases between the germline ends. The CDR3 runs to 14 residues. The germline V gene has CDR1 SGHDT and CDR2 YYEEEE. Here the CDR3 DNA reads TGTGCCAGCAGCTTTGCAGGGTTGGGCTACGAGCAGTACTTC. Translating it yields CASSFAGLGYEQYF. The full variable domain, with the rest looked up from reference TRBV5-6 and TRBJ2-7, is DAGVTQSPTHLIKTRGQQVTLRCSPKSGHDTVSWYQQALGQGPQFIFQYYEEEERQRGNFPDRFSGHQFPNYSSELNVNALLLGDSALYLCASSFAGLGYEQYFGPGTRLTVT.

This clonotype was observed at least ten times. CDR3 residues: CSASGRGDTQYF. The DNA for the CDR3 is TGCAGTGCTAGTGGTCGGGGAGATACGCAGTATTTT. The chain is built from TRBV20-1 and TRBJ2-3; the D gene is possibly TRBD2 (5 bases). Trimming removed 3 bases from V and 5 bases from J, with 9 bases in between. The CDR3 contains 12 residues. Germline V gives CDR1 DFQATT, CDR2 SNEGSKA (reference sequence).

A remark on this clonotype: Compared with germline, one end of the junction differs, possibly owing to a read error. This rearrangement joins TRBV7-8 to TRBJ2-2, with 8 positions matching TRBD1. This CDR3 comprises 15 residues. Germline loops: CDR1 SGHVS, CDR2 FQNEAQ. The DNA of the CDR3 is TGTGCCAGCAGCCAAACGACAGGGGTCACCGGGGAGCGGTTTTTT. This sequence encodes CASSQTTGVTGERFF. The whole variable domain, filled in from reference TRBV7-8 and TRBJ2-2, reads GAGVSQSPRYKVAKRGQDVALRCDPISGHVSLFWYQQALGQGPEFLTYFQNEAQLDKSGLPSDRFFAERPEGSVSTLKIQRTQQEDSAVYLCASSQTTGVTGERFFGEGSRLTVL.

This clonotype has a count of ten or more. The CDR3, as DNA: TGTGCCAGCAGCTTCACTAGCGGGGGGGCCAACCGTTTCTATGAGCAGTTCTTC. Residues: CASSFTSGGANRFYEQFF. This chain links TRBV5-6 with TRBJ2-1; 13 bases fit TRBD2. The CDR3 is made up of 18 amino acids. After removal of 2 bases from V and 8 bases from J, the junction contained 13 bases not matched to a gene. The germline gives CDR1 SGHDT, CDR2 YYEEEE.